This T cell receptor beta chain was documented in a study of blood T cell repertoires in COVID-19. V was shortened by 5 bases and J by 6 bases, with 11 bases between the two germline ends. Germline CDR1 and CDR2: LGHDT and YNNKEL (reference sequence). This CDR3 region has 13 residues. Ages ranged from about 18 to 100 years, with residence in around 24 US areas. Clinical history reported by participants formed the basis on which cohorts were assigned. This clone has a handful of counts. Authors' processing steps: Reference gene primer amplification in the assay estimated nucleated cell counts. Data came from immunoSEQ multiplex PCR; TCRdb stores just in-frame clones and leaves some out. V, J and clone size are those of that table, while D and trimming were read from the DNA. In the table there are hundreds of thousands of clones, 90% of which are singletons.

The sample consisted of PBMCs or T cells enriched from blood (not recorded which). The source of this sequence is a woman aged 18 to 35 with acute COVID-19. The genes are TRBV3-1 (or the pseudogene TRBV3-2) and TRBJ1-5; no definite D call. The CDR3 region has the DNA TGTGCCAGCAGCTCCATTCCGGGTCAGCCCCAGCATTTT. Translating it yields CASSSIPGQPQHF.